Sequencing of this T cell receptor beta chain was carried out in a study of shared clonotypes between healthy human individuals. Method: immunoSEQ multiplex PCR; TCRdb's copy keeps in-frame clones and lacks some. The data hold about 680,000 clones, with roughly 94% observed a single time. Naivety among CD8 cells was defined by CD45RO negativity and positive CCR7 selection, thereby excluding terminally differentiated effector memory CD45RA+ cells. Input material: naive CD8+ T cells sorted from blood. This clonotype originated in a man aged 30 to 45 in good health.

The CDR3, as DNA: TGTGCCAGCAGCCCAACGGCCCTGGGATCGTCTCCACAAGAGACCCAGTACTTC. Protein product: CASSPTALGSSPQETQYF. This rearrangement joins TRBV5-6 to TRBJ2-5, with D unclear. The CDR3 runs to 18 residues. From germline, CDR1 is SGHDT and CDR2 YYEEEE. Trimming took 4 bases from V and 2 from J, leaving 24 bases between them.